This is a list of T cell receptor beta chains from one sample in a study of T cells in Graves' hyperthyroidism and ophthalmopathy. TCRdb re-called the multiplex PCR reads through MiXCR, storing one row per CDR3 protein. The sample consists of about 640,000 distinct CDR3 sequences, around 21% of them appearing once. Sequenced input: blood. The receptors were sampled from a man aged 25-40 years with Graves' ophthalmopathy. CDR3s include the opening cysteine and the closing phenylalanine or tryptophan. The D gene is left open where the match is weak. Clone sizes are given selectively: once, few, many, or a class where the clone is expanded.

d_call j_call cdr3_length v_call clone_size cdr3_nt cdr3_aa
- TRBJ2-1 17 TRBV5-8 many TGTGCCAGCAGTCAACCCCAGGGGCCTGTCTCCTACAATGAGCAGTTCTTC CASSQPQGPVSYNEQFF
- TRBJ2-1 15 TRBV7-2 few TGTGCCAGCAGCTTAGAGAACGGCGGCTACAATGAGCAGTTCTTC CASSLENGGYNEQFF
TRBD1 TRBJ1-5 14 TRBV5-6 - TGTGCCAGCAGCTTAGGACAGGGCAATCAGCTCCAGCATTTT CASSLGQGNQLQHF
TRBD2 TRBJ2-7 15 TRBV19 - TGTGCCAGTAGTATTGAAGCGGGAGTCGTTTACGAGCAGTACTTC CASSIEAGVVYEQYF
TRBD2 TRBJ2-7 16 TRBV20-1 - TGCAGTGCTATTTTAGGACTAGCGCCTCCCTCCTACGAGCAGTACTTC CSAILGLAPPSYEQYF
- TRBJ1-5 17 TRBV27 - TGTGCCAGCAGTTTCCGGGGGGGCGAGGGGAGCAATCAGCCCCAGCATTTT CASSFRGGEGSNQPQHF
- TRBJ2-3 12 TRBV5-1 - TGCGCCAGCAGCTTGGATCTAGTTACGCAGTATTTT CASSLDLVTQYF
- TRBJ2-7 14 TRBV29-1 few TGCAGCGACCTCGAGGCCTTAGTATGTTACGAGCAGTACTTC CSDLEALVCYEQYF
- TRBJ2-1 14 TRBV6-5 many TGTGCCAGCAGTTACGGGGTAGGATGGTATGAGCAGTTCTTC CASSYGVGWYEQFF
- TRBJ1-3 15 TRBV5-1 once TGCGCCAGCAGACCCGAACCGACCTCTGGAAACACCATATATTTT CASRPEPTSGNTIYF
- TRBJ2-1 16 TRBV18 - TGCGCCAGCAGTGTTGCCTCCACGAGCTCCTACAATGAGCAGTTCTTC CASSVASTSSYNEQFF
- TRBJ2-3 16 TRBV30 many TGTGCCTGGAGTTCAGGGAGGACAGGTGGCACAGATACGCAGTATTTT CAWSSGRTGGTDTQYF
TRBD1 TRBJ1-5 15 TRBV6-2/TRBV6-3 few TGTGCCAGCAGTCGGACAGGGGGTACCAATCAGCCCCAGCATTTT CASSRTGGTNQPQHF
- TRBJ1-6 14 TRBV4-1 - TGCGCCAGCAGCCAAGAAAAAGGAAGTTCACCCCTCCACTTT CASSQEKGSSPLHF
TRBD2 TRBJ2-3 17 TRBV24-1 many TGTGCCACCAGTGCCCCCGGTGGGGCGGGAGGGACAGATACGCAGTATTTT CATSAPGGAGGTDTQYF
TRBD1 TRBJ2-1 15 TRBV11-2 many TGTGCCAGCAGCCAGAGACAGGGTTCCTACAATGAGCAGTTCTTC CASSQRQGSYNEQFF
- TRBJ2-7 12 TRBV25-1 - TGTGCCACGGGGAAGGGGGCCTACGAGCAGTACTTC CATGKGAYEQYF
TRBD1 TRBJ2-7 15 TRBV18 - TGTGCCAGCTCACTTGTGACAGGGGGCTCTAACGAGCAGTACTTC CASSLVTGGSNEQYF
- TRBJ2-7 15 TRBV11-2 few TGTGCCAGCAGCTCTCGGTCAGGGCAAGGGTACGAGCAGTACTTC CASSSRSGQGYEQYF
- TRBJ1-1 13 TRBV27 few TGTGCCAGCAGTCACCACGAACGTGTTGGAGCTTTCTTT CASSHHERVGAFF
TRBD2 TRBJ2-3 15 TRBV4-3 few TGCGCCAGCAGCCAAGAGGGCGGGAGGGGAGATACGCAGTATTTT CASSQEGGRGDTQYF
- TRBJ1-4 15 TRBV4-2 - TGTGCCAGCAGCCAAGATCCCAGGGCCAATGAAAAACTGTTTTTT CASSQDPRANEKLFF
TRBD1 TRBJ1-5 16 TRBV28 - TGTGCCAGCAGTTTAAGGGGACAGGGTGCGGGTCAGCCCCAGCATTTT CASSLRGQGAGQPQHF
- TRBJ1-3 18 TRBV6-1 few TGTGCCAGCAGCATCGCCGACCAGGTTATCCTCTCTGGAAACACCATATATTTT CASSIADQVILSGNTIYF
- TRBJ2-3 15 TRBV7-9 few TGTGCCAGCAGCTTGGGGGGATCATCGGCGGGTACGCAGTATTTT CASSLGGSSAGTQYF
- TRBJ2-2 14 TRBV5-1 few TGCGCCAGCAAAAGGACCTCGAACACCGGGGAGCTGTTTTTT CASKRTSNTGELFF
TRBD1 TRBJ2-5 13 TRBV10-3 few TGTGCCATCAGTGGGGACAGGGGGGAGACCCAGTACTTC CAISGDRGETQYF
TRBD2 TRBJ2-1 15 TRBV5-1 many TGCGCCAGCCAGCTGGAACTAGCGGGAGGGAATGAGCAGTTCTTC CASQLELAGGNEQFF
- TRBJ2-3 16 TRBV7-9 few TGTGCCGGCAATCCCGTCACTAGCTCTCGCGCAGATACGCAGTATTTT CAGNPVTSSRADTQYF